This is a list of T cell receptor beta chains from one sample in a study of T cell responses to AZD1222 COVID-19 vaccine. Assay used: immunoSEQ multiplex PCR; TCRdb lists only in-frame clones, some missing. Found here are 100,000 to 150,000 clones, roughly 91% of them singletons; the top ten hold approximately 0.98%. The starting material was peripheral blood, obtained 28 days after the second AZD1222 dose. The receptors stem from an adult who received the AZD1222 COVID-19 vaccine. Both conserved end residues are trimmed from each CDR3.

j_call | v_call | cdr3_aa
TRBJ2-5 | TRBV28 | ASSLGRDLQETQY
TRBJ1-4 | TRBV6-5 | ASSYPDRVDEKLF
TRBJ2-6 | TRBV7-3 | ASSLYPGANVLT
TRBJ1-2 | TRBV27 | ASSLGGVANYGYT
TRBJ2-7 | TRBV20-1 | SASYPGGNYEQY
TRBJ2-5 | TRBV3-1/TRBV3-2 | ASSRWTEETQY
TRBJ1-2 | TRBV18 | ASSPTLSYT
TRBJ2-7 | TRBV2 | ASSEARLTDEQY
TRBJ2-7 | TRBV7-9 | ASSLAEGEQY
TRBJ1-6 | TRBV9 | ASSGPAGRTSPLH
TRBJ1-1 | TRBV6-5 | ASRLDSYTEAF
TRBJ1-5 | TRBV24-1 | ATSDSSQGLGPGVNQPQH
TRBJ1-2 | TRBV28 | ASTLGRGDYGYT
TRBJ1-1 | TRBV18 | ASSSIEGTEAF
TRBJ2-1 | TRBV27 | ASSFFSWSSYNEQF
TRBJ1-3 | TRBV18 | ASSATGFSGNTIY
TRBJ2-2 | TRBV6-1 | ASSELLRREGLSLYTGELF
TRBJ1-6 | TRBV27 | ASRFVYGDNSPLH
TRBJ2-7 | TRBV9 | ASSPGGRRTYEQY
TRBJ2-5 | TRBV3-1/TRBV3-2 | ASRIGGARETQY
TRBJ2-7 | TRBV5-6 | ASSLGRGLYPYEQY
TRBJ1-6 | TRBV18 | ASSPSGDTGSPLH
TRBJ2-2 | TRBV28 | ASCGTSGRREELF
TRBJ2-5 | TRBV29-1 | SVATGLETQY
TRBJ2-7 | TRBV18 | ATSGGSYEQY
TRBJ2-1 | TRBV11-2 | ASSFGLAEYNEQF
TRBJ2-7 | TRBV5-4 | ASSLRGRYEQY
TRBJ2-7 | TRBV2 | ATLEGQGSYEQY
TRBJ2-1 | TRBV5-1 | ASSPLAGAYNEQF
TRBJ2-1 | TRBV10-3 | AIRQTPGQVSRTSGRFYNEQF
TRBJ1-5 | TRBV6-5 | ASRGPNLGQPQH
TRBJ2-5 | TRBV9 | ASSPSLAGGETQY
TRBJ2-2 | TRBV11-2 | ASSLSGTGELF
TRBJ1-5 | TRBV19 | ASSIVGAYNQPQH
TRBJ2-5 | TRBV7-9 | ASSFTEQETQY
TRBJ2-6 | TRBV7-9 | ASSLSGLVSGANVLT
TRBJ1-1 | TRBV20-1 | SALAGTEAF
TRBJ1-1 | TRBV10-3 | AISDNRDNTEAF
TRBJ1-2 | TRBV7-9 | ASSLAGGSRKNGYT
TRBJ2-7 | TRBV7-9 | ASSLPPATGVRTYEQY
TRBJ1-5 | TRBV30 | AWNQFSNQPQH
TRBJ2-7 | TRBV5-1 | ASSSGASYEQY
TRBJ2-7 | TRBV18 | ASSRPGTGAYEQY
TRBJ2-7 | TRBV5-1 | ASSLQPGPEQY
TRBJ2-2 | TRBV3-1/TRBV3-2 | ASSPYHTGELF
TRBJ2-7 | TRBV19 | ASSMTRDTLYEQY
TRBJ1-2 | TRBV6-5 | ASSYWTGGGGYT
TRBJ1-2 | TRBV3-1/TRBV3-2 | ASSRRTGGNYGYT
TRBJ1-2 | TRBV9 | ASSALTGDHGYT
TRBJ1-1 | TRBV7-9 | ASSPPGWHTEAF
TRBJ2-1 | TRBV7-8 | ASSFREGQYNEQF
TRBJ2-1 | TRBV7-9 | ASSLAFRVYNEQF
TRBJ2-7 | TRBV7-3 | ASSLTYDSYEQY
TRBJ1-2 | TRBV6-6 | ASSYEVFYGYT
TRBJ2-2 | TRBV19 | ASSAKGPNTGELF
TRBJ1-5 | TRBV29-1 | SVRDSPNQPQH